A single sample is the source of the 30 T cell receptor beta chains below, sequenced in a study of blood T cell repertoires in COVID-19. The table came from immunoSEQ multiplex PCR; TCRdb's copy has only in-frame clones and leaves some out. The repertoire has over 150,000 clones, roughly 85% of them found once; the top ten carry around 6.2%. Material: PBMCs or T cells enriched from blood (not recorded which). The receptors stem from a man in his forties or fifties who had recovered from COVID-19.

V gene TRBV2 combines with J gene TRBJ1-1, with 9 bases that match TRBD1. Trimming removed 6 bases from V and 4 bases from J; junction bases left unmatched: 9. Germline CDR1 reads SNHLY; CDR2 reads FYNNEI. The CDR3 loop spans 15 amino acids. CDR3 nucleotides: TGTGCCAGCAGGGGGCGGACGGGACAGGGCACTGAAGCTTTCTTT. Amino acids: CASRGRTGQGTEAFF.

The V gene is TRBV30, the J gene TRBJ1-5; D possibly corresponds to TRBD1 (6 bases). The CDR3 is 13 residues long. V gave up 5 bases and J gave up 5 bases, with 13 bases separating them. The germline CDR1 and CDR2 sequences are GTSNPN and SVGIG (reference sequence). CDR3 DNA: TGTGCCTGGGCGACAGGTCTGGATCAGCCCCAGCATTTT. Translating it yields CAWATGLDQPQHF.

The CDR3 loop reads CASSLGDGRALAGELFF. The DNA for the CDR3 is TGTGCCAGCAGCTTAGGGGACGGGAGGGCCTTGGCCGGGGAGCTGTTTTTT. This sequence joins TRBV7-2 and TRBJ2-2, with 8 nucleotides matching TRBD2. This CDR3 is built from 17 residues. V gave up 1 base and J gave up 6 bases; unmatched junction bases: 10. Per germline, CDR1 SGHTA and CDR2 FQGNSA. Full variable domain (missing parts from reference TRBV7-2 and TRBJ2-2): GAGVSQSPSNKVTEKGKDVELRCDPISGHTALYWYRQSLGQGLEFLIYFQGNSAPDKSGLPSDRFSAERTGGSVSTLTIQRTQQEDSAVYLCASSLGDGRALAGELFFGEGSRLTVL.

The chain has TRBV3-1 (or the pseudogene TRBV3-2) and TRBJ2-2; 13 bases match TRBD2. The CDR3 loop spans 17 amino acids. Germline-derived CDR1 and CDR2 are LGHDT and YNNKEL (reference sequence). Trimming removed 4 bases from V and 6 bases from J; junction bases left unmatched: 8. CDR3: CASSPGGTSGKSGELFF. The CDR3 DNA is TGTGCCAGCAGCCCCGGTGGGACTAGCGGGAAGTCCGGGGAGCTGTTTTTT.

This clone is a singleton in its sample. The V gene is TRBV28, the J gene TRBJ2-7, with D uncertain. V lost 4 bases and J 3 bases, leaving 16 bases between the germline ends. The V gene's germline CDR1 is MDHEN and CDR2 SYDVKM. There are 15 residues in the CDR3. CDR3 nucleotide sequence: TGTGCCAGCAGTTGGCTGTCTGTGGGCCTCTACGAGCAGTACTTC. This gives the protein CASSWLSVGLYEQYF.

This chain connects TRBV29-1 to TRBJ1-2; D is uncertain. The CDR3 consists of 14 residues. Trimming removed 1 base at V and 4 bases at J, with 13 bases between. CDR1 SQVTM and CDR2 ANQGSEA come from the germline V gene. This CDR3 is CSVEGTKRSYGYTF. The DNA of the CDR3 is TGCAGCGTTGAAGGCACCAAGCGCTCCTATGGCTACACCTTC.

V gene TRBV6-5 combines with J gene TRBJ2-1; D possibly corresponds to TRBD2 (5 bases). There are 15 residues in the CDR3. CDR1 is MNHEY and CDR2 is SVGAGI in the germline V gene. Trimming removed 4 bases at V and 8 bases at J, with 18 bases between. The CDR3 loop is CASSLNGVARDEQFF. CDR3 coding DNA: TGTGCCAGCAGTTTAAACGGGGTCGCTAGGGATGAGCAGTTCTTC.

J is TRBJ2-3 and V is TRBV25-1; D may be TRBD2 (6 bases). CDR3 size: 15 residues. Germline V lookup: CDR1 MGHDK, CDR2 SYGVNS. Trimming took off 5 bases at V and 6 bases at J, with 18 bases between the two ends. CDR3 amino acids: CASSPRMGGWDTQYF. The CDR3 DNA reads TGTGCCAGCAGTCCCCGAATGGGGGGATGGGATACGCAGTATTTT.

V is TRBV27 and J is TRBJ1-4, with a possible D match to TRBD1 (5 bases). Trimming shortened V by 2 bases and J by 0 bases, and 7 bases separated the two germline ends. CDR3 length equals 15 residues. CDR1 and CDR2 from the germline V gene are MNHEY and SMNVEV (reference sequence). This chain's CDR3 is CASSLGGATNEKLFF. Here the CDR3 DNA reads TGTGCCAGCAGTTTAGGGGGGGCAACTAATGAAAAACTGTTTTTT. The full variable domain, its missing parts supplied by reference TRBV27 and TRBJ1-4, is EAQVTQNPRYLITVTGKKLTVTCSQNMNHEYMSWYRQDPGLGLRQIYYSMNVEVTDKGDVPEGYKVSRKEKRNFPLILESPSPNQTSLYFCASSLGGATNEKLFFGSGTQLSVL.

The V gene is TRBV5-1, the J gene TRBJ1-5, with unresolved D. The V end was cut by 0 bases, the J end by 7 bases, with 14 bases between. This CDR3 contains 15 residues. Germline CDR1 reads SGHRS; CDR2 reads YFSETQ. The DNA of the CDR3 is TGCGCCAGCAGCTTGGCAGGCAGGATCGAACAGCCCCAGCATTTT. Translating it yields CASSLAGRIEQPQHF.

As DNA, the CDR3 is TGTGCCAGCAGCTACGGGACTAGCGGGAGTGGTGAGCAGTTCTTC. Residues: CASSYGTSGSGEQFF. V is TRBV11-2 and J is TRBJ2-1, with TRBD2 matching over 14 bases. V trimming: 4 bases; J trimming: 9 bases; junction bases outside the gene matches: 5. CDR1 SGHAT and CDR2 FQNNGV come from the germline V gene. This CDR3 is built from 15 residues.

The rearrangement joins TRBV10-3 to TRBJ2-1; TRBD1 is a possible D gene (5 bases). Germline-derived CDR1 and CDR2 are ENHRY and SYGVKD. There are 12 residues in the CDR3. Trimming removed 10 bases from V and 6 bases from J, with 13 bases in between. CDR3 region: CASQGMGNEQFF. The CDR3 bases are TGTGCCAGTCAGGGTATGGGCAATGAGCAGTTCTTC.

J is TRBJ2-2 and V is TRBV5-1; perhaps TRBD1 as D (6 bases). Germline CDR1 and CDR2: SGHRS and YFSETQ. Trimming shortened V by 4 bases and J by 5 bases, and 9 bases separated the two germline ends. The CDR3 sequence is 13 residues long. The CDR3 DNA follows: TGCGCCAGCAGCATAGGGACAACCGGGGAGCTGTTTTTT. As protein: CASSIGTTGELFF.

This rearrangement joins TRBV28 to TRBJ2-3; 7 bases fit TRBD2. Per germline, CDR1 MDHEN and CDR2 SYDVKM. V lost 5 bases and J lost 3; bases outside the gene matches: 8. There are 15 residues in the CDR3. The CDR3: CASSPGLVGTDTQYF. The DNA for the CDR3 is TGTGCCAGCAGTCCCGGACTAGTTGGGACAGATACGCAGTATTTT.

This clone appeared a single time. The chain couples TRBV2 to TRBJ1-2; tentative D call: TRBD1 (5 bases). The CDR3 runs 14 residues. Germline loops: CDR1 SNHLY, CDR2 FYNNEI. V dropped 6 bases and J dropped 5 bases, with 16 bases sitting between them. Written as DNA, the CDR3 is TGTGCCAGCAGCTCTCGGAGGGACGTATATGGCTACACCTTC. It yields the protein CASSSRRDVYGYTF.

This clone was picked up one time. The rearrangement links TRBV5-1 to TRBJ2-7; D remains unclear. Per germline, CDR1 SGHRS and CDR2 YFSETQ. Trimming left V 4 bases short and J 5 bases short, with 13 bases between. The CDR3 has 13 amino acids. CDR3 sequence: CASSPNSYDEQYF. CDR3 sequence (DNA): TGCGCCAGCAGCCCCAACTCATACGACGAGCAGTACTTC.

This clone was observed a handful of times. The chain joins TRBV5-4 to TRBJ2-4; 7 bases map to TRBD2. The germline V gene has CDR1 SGHNT and CDR2 YYREEE (reference sequence). The CDR3 runs 17 residues. J was trimmed by 7 bases and V by 2 bases; bases with no gene match: 15. CDR3 bases: TGTGCCAGCAGCTTATTTTCCCTGGGGAGGGTAAGGAACATTCAGTACTTC. This sequence encodes CASSLFSLGRVRNIQYF.

The chain joins TRBV11-3 to TRBJ2-1, with D possibly being TRBD1 (6 bases). Germline loops: CDR1 SGHNT, CDR2 YENEEA. This CDR3 comprises 15 residues. V was pared by 5 bases and J by 3 bases, with 14 bases between. CDR3 nucleotide sequence: TGTGCCAGCAGCCCGGGGCACAGGGTCTACAATGAGCAGTTCTTC. Translating it yields CASSPGHRVYNEQFF. Variable domain in full (rest from reference TRBV11-3 and TRBJ2-1): EAGVVQSPRYKIIEKKQPVAFWCNPISGHNTLYWYLQNLGQGPELLIRYENEEAVDDSQLPKDRFSAERLKGVDSTLKIQPAELGDSAVYLCASSPGHRVYNEQFFGPGTRLTVL.

This clone was seen just once. V is TRBV7-8 and J is TRBJ1-5; D is unresolved. Trimming took off 5 bases at V and 1 base at J, with 6 bases between the two ends. Germline-derived CDR1 and CDR2 are SGHVS and FQNEAQ. The length of the CDR3 is 13 residues. CDR3 DNA: TGTGCCAGCAGCCCTATGAGCAATCAGCCCCAGCATTTT. Its protein product is CASSPMSNQPQHF.

The J gene is TRBJ2-3, the V gene TRBV5-1, with TRBD1 identical over 9 bases. V was clipped by 2 bases and J by 3 bases; unmatched bases: 1. Looked up from germline, CDR1 is SGHRS and CDR2 is YFSETQ. The CDR3 runs 14 residues. CDR3 region: CASSLQGATDTQYF. The CDR3 nucleotides read TGCGCCAGCAGCTTACAGGGGGCAACAGATACGCAGTATTTT.

The rearrangement joins TRBV19 to TRBJ1-2, with 7 bases fitting TRBD1. The CDR3 spans 15 residues. With 1 base clipped from V and 3 bases from J, the junction kept 5 bases outside the gene matches. The germline gives CDR1 LNHDA, CDR2 SQIVND (reference sequence). CDR3 protein: CASSIVGTGDYGYTF. The CDR3 nucleotides read TGTGCCAGTAGTATAGTTGGTACAGGGGACTATGGCTACACCTTC.

The V call is TRBV2, the J call TRBJ2-1; D possibly corresponds to TRBD2 (5 bases). The CDR3 length is 13 residues. Trimming shortened V by 2 bases and J by 7 bases, and 9 bases separated the two germline ends. CDR1 is SNHLY and CDR2 is FYNNEI in the germline V gene. In DNA, the CDR3 is TGTGCCAGCAGTGAAAGGAGGCCTAATGAGCAGTTCTTC. Its protein product is CASSERRPNEQFF.

The chain couples TRBV5-1 to TRBJ2-7; D is possibly TRBD2 (7 bases). The ends were cut back, 5 bases at V and 6 bases at J, with 21 bases in the middle. Germline CDR1 SGHRS, CDR2 YFSETQ. This CDR3 is 15 amino acids long. The DNA of the CDR3 is TGCGCCAGCAGTTCTGAAGGGGGAGGGCGGGCCGAGCAGTACTTC. Protein sequence: CASSSEGGGRAEQYF.

The chain employs TRBV5-1 and TRBJ2-6, with 10 bases matching TRBD1. Germline CDR1 and CDR2: SGHRS and YFSETQ. Trimming cost V 3 bases and J 2 bases; bases outside gene matches: 8. The CDR3 is 18 amino acids. As DNA, the CDR3 is TGCGCCAGCAGCTCCCGTCCCGGGACAGGGGCTGGGGCCAACGTCCTGACTTTC. As protein: CASSSRPGTGAGANVLTF.

The rearrangement links TRBV27 to TRBJ1-5; weak D call: TRBD1 (5 bases). V gave up 5 bases and J gave up 4 bases, with 12 bases separating them. Germline CDR1 and CDR2: MNHEY and SMNVEV (reference sequence). The CDR3 length is 14 residues. CDR3 region: CASSPVAGNQPQHF. In DNA form, the CDR3 reads TGTGCCAGCAGTCCAGTTGCAGGGAATCAGCCCCAGCATTTT.

The genes are TRBV5-3 and TRBJ2-4, with a possible D match to TRBD1 (6 bases). TRBV5-3 is designated an ORF whose function remains uncertain. The CDR3 totals 13 residues. V was pared by 1 base and J by 5 bases, with 7 bases between. CDR3 sequence (DNA): TGTGCCAGAAGCTTGAAGGGGGAAAACATTCAGTACTTC. Protein sequence: CARSLKGENIQYF.

Details on this clone: The identical CDR3 is also encoded by other nucleotide sequences in the sample. This chain links TRBV5-1 with TRBJ2-7; TRBD1 matches 8 bases. Germline loops: CDR1 SGHRS, CDR2 YFSETQ. This CDR3 is built from 14 residues. J lost 4 bases, V lost 0 bases, and 3 bases had no gene match. The CDR3 nucleotides are TGCGCCAGCAGCTTGGGTCAGGGGGCTTACGAGCAGTACTTC. It encodes CASSLGQGAYEQYF.

The chain has TRBV7-2 and TRBJ2-1; 8 bases map to TRBD2. The CDR3 covers 15 residues. The V and J ends lost 3 bases and 5 bases, in that order; junction bases with no gene match: 6. From germline, CDR1 is SGHTA and CDR2 FQGNSA. CDR3: CASSFSGRWNNEQFF. The DNA for the CDR3 is TGTGCCAGCAGCTTCAGCGGGAGATGGAACAATGAGCAGTTCTTC.

This clone was seen only once. This chain connects TRBV28 to TRBJ2-5, with 9 bases that match TRBD1. V was clipped by 5 bases and J by 1 base; unmatched bases: 5. The length of the CDR3 is 15 residues. Germline V CDR1 and CDR2: MDHEN, SYDVKM. The CDR3 bases are TGTGCCAGCAGTCCTTGGGACAGGGTCCAAGAGACCCAGTACTTC. Protein product: CASSPWDRVQETQYF.

This chain links TRBV19 with TRBJ1-2; 7 bases align to TRBD1. Germline CDR1 LNHDA, CDR2 SQIVND (reference sequence). The CDR3 runs 13 residues. The trim removed 11 bases at V and 0 bases at J, leaving 6 bases unmatched. Here the CDR3 reads CASRTGSNYGYTF. CDR3 sequence (DNA): TGTGCCTCAAGGACAGGTTCTAACTATGGCTACACCTTC. Full variable domain (missing parts from reference TRBV19 and TRBJ1-2): DGGITQSPKYLFRKEGQNVTLSCEQNLNHDAMYWYRQDPGQGLRLIYYSQIVNDFQKGDIAEGYSVSREKKESFPLTVTSAQKNPTAFYLCASRTGSNYGYTFGSGTRLTVV.